A single sample gave rise to the 4 T cell receptor beta chains below, sequenced in a study of post-analysis software for immune sequencing data. cDNA libraries of TCR beta carried unique molecular identifiers. MiXCR, applied by TCRdb to the PCR reads, yields one record per CDR3 protein. The table shows more than 500,000 distinct CDR3 sequences, with about a third occurring only once. These receptors lack a known antigen. The study, taken as a whole, reports: Included in a set of roughly five TRBV segments more frequent in patients than controls were TRBV5-6, TRBV5-1 and TRBV20-1.

Material for sequencing was blood. The receptors originated from a girl aged 2 to 17 with multiple sclerosis.

The chain has TRBV6-5 and TRBJ2-2, with a weak D call TRBD1 (6 bases). The CDR3 has 16 residues. V was shortened by 7 bases and J by 0 bases, with 15 bases between the two germline ends. Per germline, CDR1 MNHEY and CDR2 SVGAGI. The CDR3: CASMPSGTSNTGELFF. DNA of the CDR3: TGTGCCAGCATGCCCTCCGGGACATCGAACACCGGGGAGCTGTTTTTT.

This clonotype was counted only a few times. This chain links TRBV29-1 with TRBJ2-6; D perhaps matches TRBD2 (7 bases). The length of the CDR3 is 18 residues. Germline V lookup: CDR1 SQVTM, CDR2 ANQGSEA. Trimming left V 2 bases short and J 2 bases short, with 19 bases between. The CDR3 sequence is CSVELKMGGATGANVLTF. CDR3 in DNA: TGCAGCGTTGAACTTAAGATGGGGGGGGCAACTGGGGCCAACGTCCTGACTTTC.

This chain links TRBV9 with TRBJ2-3, with unresolved D. Germline CDR1 reads SGDLS; CDR2 reads YYNGEE. V was pared by 5 bases and J by 0 bases, with 13 bases between. The CDR3 extends over 15 amino acids. This CDR3 is CASRDPHSSTDTQYF. The CDR3 DNA is TGTGCCAGCAGGGATCCACATTCTAGCACAGATACGCAGTATTTT.

This clonotype was picked up many times. V gene TRBV20-1 combines with J gene TRBJ1-6; D is perhaps TRBD1 (5 bases). The CDR3 contains 14 residues. V gave up 4 bases and J gave up 7 bases, with 14 bases separating them. CDR1 is DFQATT, CDR2 SNEGSKA, per germline (reference sequence). In DNA form, the CDR3 reads TGCAGTGCTACGACAGCCTCGTACAATTCACCCCTCCACTTT. It specifies CSATTASYNSPLHF.